Listed here are 29 T cell receptor beta chains from one sample, sequenced in a study of shared clonotypes between healthy human individuals. CD45RO-negative, CCR7-selected cells formed the naive CD8 fraction, which excluded terminally differentiated effector memory CD45RA+ cells. Method: immunoSEQ multiplex PCR; TCRdb's copy keeps in-frame clones and lacks some. This table holds about 1,800,000 clones, over 85% found once. Sequencing was done on a sample of naive CD8+ T cells sorted from blood. The receptors come from a man younger than 35 in good health.

This rearrangement joins TRBV30 to TRBJ2-3, with no clear D. CDR1 is GTSNPN, CDR2 SVGIG, per germline (reference sequence). This CDR3 has 13 residues. V dropped 1 base and J dropped 2 bases, with 7 bases sitting between them. CDR3 sequence (DNA): TGTGCCTGGAGTGGGACCTACACAGATACGCAGTATTTT. Protein product: CAWSGTYTDTQYF. The variable domain in full, with the rest retrieved from reference TRBV30 and TRBJ2-3, is SQTIHQWPATLVQPVGSPLSLECTVEGTSNPNLYWYRQAAGRGLQLLFYSVGIGQISSEVPQNLSASRPQDRQFILSSKKLLLSDSGFYLCAWSGTYTDTQYFGPGTRLTVL.

The chain is built from TRBV11-2 and TRBJ2-7, with 7 positions matching TRBD2. The ends lost 1 base at V and 1 base at J; junction bases unmatched: 4. The CDR3 runs to 15 residues. Germline V CDR1 and CDR2: SGHAT, FQNNGV. As DNA, the CDR3 is TGTGCCAGCAGCTTAGCGGCGGGAGCGTCCTACGAGCAGTACTTC. The encoded protein is CASSLAAGASYEQYF.

The chain couples TRBV4-1 to TRBJ2-7; either TRBD1 or TRBD2 may fit D (6 bases each). Trimming removed 1 base from V and 5 bases from J, with 15 bases in between. Germline V gives CDR1 MGHRA, CDR2 YSYEKL. The CDR3 has 15 residues. CDR3 loop: CASSQVETGGDEQYF. CDR3 nucleotides: TGCGCCAGCAGCCAAGTGGAGACAGGAGGGGACGAGCAGTACTTC.

V gene TRBV19 combines with J gene TRBJ2-7, with 8 bases that match TRBD1. V gave up 3 bases and J gave up 4 bases; unmatched junction bases: 2. The CDR3 has 13 residues. Germline CDR1 is LNHDA and CDR2 is SQIVND (reference sequence). CDR3: CASSMDREYEQYF. In DNA form, the CDR3 reads TGTGCCAGTAGTATGGACAGGGAGTACGAGCAGTACTTC.

The chain links TRBV11-2 to TRBJ2-7; 7 bases are a match to TRBD2. CDR3 length: 14 residues. The trim removed 3 bases at V and 5 bases at J, leaving 7 bases unmatched. Germline lookup yields CDR1 SGHAT and CDR2 FQNNGV. The CDR3 region has the DNA TGTGCCAGCAGCTTTGGGAGCGGGACGCACGAGCAGTACTTC. Its protein product is CASSFGSGTHEQYF.

This clone has a single count. The chain recombines TRBV5-4 with TRBJ1-6; D gene ambiguous. Germline lookup yields CDR1 SGHNT and CDR2 YYREEE (reference sequence). V lost 4 bases and J lost 5, with 13 bases in between. The CDR3 is 15 residues long. As DNA, the CDR3 is TGTGCCAGCAGCCCCGCGCTCGGGCATAATTCACCCCTCCACTTT. Translation: CASSPALGHNSPLHF. Complete variable domain (other parts from reference TRBV5-4 and TRBJ1-6): ETGVTQSPTHLIKTRGQQVTLRCSSQSGHNTVSWYQQALGQGPQFIFQYYREEENGRGNFPPRFSGLQFPNYSSELNVNALELDDSALYLCASSPALGHNSPLHFGNGTRLTVT.

This clone was detected once. This rearrangement joins TRBV6-1 to TRBJ1-1; the D gene is possibly TRBD1 (5 bases). CDR1 and CDR2 (germline): MNHNS, SASEGT. The CDR3 runs to 15 residues. The germline V and J ends were trimmed by 3 bases and 0 bases, with 11 bases remaining between them. The CDR3 region has the DNA TGTGCCAGCAGTGATTGGGGGGTAGTGAACACTGAAGCTTTCTTT. Its translation is CASSDWGVVNTEAFF.

The chain couples TRBV6-6 to TRBJ2-5; D is uncertain. Germline V gene data show CDR1 as MNHNY and CDR2 as SVGAGI (reference sequence). The CDR3 sequence is 15 residues long. V lost 0 bases and J lost 4, with 12 bases in between. The CDR3 DNA reads TGTGCCAGCAGTTACTCGAATTACCAGGCAGAGACCCAGTACTTC. Its translation is CASSYSNYQAETQYF.

The chain combines TRBV7-8 with TRBJ1-5; 8 nucleotides line up with TRBD1. The CDR3 is made up of 13 amino acids. Germline-derived CDR1 and CDR2 are SGHVS and FQNEAQ. V dropped 4 bases and J dropped 6; count of bases not matched to a gene: 2. CDR3 DNA sequence: TGTGCCAGCAGCTGGACAGGGACTCAGCCCCAGCATTTT. Translating it yields CASSWTGTQPQHF.

The V call is TRBV20-1, the J call TRBJ1-1; no clear D gene. V was cut by 1 base and J by 6 bases, with 6 bases left in between. This CDR3 is built from 11 residues. Germline V gene lookup returns CDR1 DFQATT and CDR2 SNEGSKA (reference sequence). CDR3 in DNA: TGCAGTGCTAGAGTGGGCCCTGAAGCTTTCTTT. Its translation is CSARVGPEAFF.

The genes are TRBV5-1 and TRBJ2-5, with no clear D. Germline-derived CDR1 and CDR2 are SGHRS and YFSETQ. The CDR3 consists of 14 residues. Trimming left V 1 base short and J 0 bases short, with 7 bases between. CDR3 residues: CASSLKTYQETQYF. CDR3 DNA sequence: TGCGCCAGCAGCTTGAAGACGTACCAAGAGACCCAGTACTTC.

The chain employs TRBV6-5 and TRBJ1-4; the D is unclear. The CDR3 is 14 amino acids. CDR1 and CDR2 from the germline V gene are MNHEY and SVGAGI. The ends were cut back, 1 base at V and 6 bases at J, with 9 bases in the middle. CDR3 in amino acids: CASSYLSLDEKLFF. CDR3 DNA sequence: TGTGCCAGCAGTTACTTGAGCCTGGATGAAAAACTGTTTTTT.

V gene TRBV6-5 combines with J gene TRBJ1-2; D is unresolved. The CDR3 is 15 residues long. Germline loops: CDR1 MNHEY, CDR2 SVGAGI. V dropped 0 bases and J dropped 7 bases, with 15 bases sitting between them. CDR3 in DNA: TGTGCCAGCAGTTACTCTCTACCGGAAGTTGGTGGCTACACCTTC. Protein product: CASSYSLPEVGGYTF.

Only one count was recorded for this clone. The chain recombines TRBV27 with TRBJ2-1; D gene unclear. There are 15 residues in the CDR3. V was pared by 3 bases and J by 8 bases, with 17 bases between. The germline CDR1 and CDR2 sequences are MNHEY and SMNVEV (reference sequence). The CDR3 here is CASSFAARSLHEQFF. CDR3 DNA sequence: TGTGCCAGCAGTTTTGCGGCTAGATCCCTCCATGAGCAGTTCTTC.

The chain is built from TRBV13 and TRBJ1-2, with D uncertain. Between the trimmed V and J ends, which lost 2 bases and 2 bases, there was a span of 9 bases. Germline V gene data show CDR1 as PRHDT and CDR2 as FYEKMQ (reference sequence). There are 14 residues in the CDR3. This chain's CDR3 is CASSLWAENYGYTF. CDR3 nucleotide sequence: TGTGCCAGCAGCTTATGGGCAGAAAACTATGGCTACACCTTC.

A few counts support this clone. This chain joins TRBV7-9 and TRBJ1-1; 9 bases line up with TRBD1. This CDR3 region has 15 residues. With V trimmed by 5 bases and J by 6 bases, 10 bases remained unmatched. Germline assignment: CDR1 SEHNR and CDR2 FQNEAQ (reference sequence). CDR3 protein: CASSPGTGLTAEAFF. In nucleotides, the CDR3 is TGTGCCAGCAGCCCCGGGACAGGGCTTACTGCTGAAGCTTTCTTT.

The V and J genes are TRBV9 and TRBJ2-2, with D unclear. The CDR3 spans 18 residues. Trimming cost V 0 bases and J 4 bases, with 19 bases left between them. The V gene's germline CDR1 is SGDLS and CDR2 YYNGEE. The CDR3 here is CASSVGTATAKGTGELFF. The DNA of the CDR3 is TGTGCCAGCAGCGTAGGTACAGCCACCGCCAAGGGCACCGGGGAGCTGTTTTTT.

The chain combines TRBV27 with TRBJ2-3; 10 bases agree with TRBD1. V lost 5 bases to trimming and J lost 5 bases; unmatched junction nucleotides: 7. The CDR3 is 15 amino acids. The germline V gene encodes CDR1 MNHEY and CDR2 SMNVEV (reference sequence). CDR3 region: CASSAEGQGIDTQYF. The DNA of the CDR3 is TGTGCCAGCAGTGCGGAGGGACAGGGGATAGATACGCAGTATTTT.

The chain combines TRBV7-9 with TRBJ1-5, with 8 positions matching TRBD1. Trimming cost V 5 bases and J 4 bases; bases outside gene matches: 7. The CDR3 runs 15 residues. Germline V gene lookup returns CDR1 SEHNR and CDR2 FQNEAQ (reference sequence). The CDR3 DNA is TGTGCCAGCAGCAACGGACAGGGTGGAAATCAGCCCCAGCATTTT. Translating it yields CASSNGQGGNQPQHF.

This chain uses TRBV6-5 with TRBJ2-3, with D uncertain. CDR3 length: 14 residues. V dropped 7 bases and J dropped 3 bases, with 14 bases sitting between them. The germline gives CDR1 MNHEY, CDR2 SVGAGI. This CDR3 reads CASTTLRATDTQYF. The CDR3 coding sequence is TGTGCCAGCACAACTTTAAGAGCGACAGATACGCAGTATTTT.

V usage is TRBV25-1 and J usage is TRBJ2-7; 7 bases line up with TRBD1. The V gene's germline CDR1 is MGHDK and CDR2 SYGVNS. The CDR3 spans 16 residues. V was pared by 0 bases and J by 0 bases, with 5 bases of the junction left unmatched. CDR3 sequence (DNA): TGTGCCAGCAGTGAATATACAGGGGATTTCTCCTACGAGCAGTACTTC. This gives the protein CASSEYTGDFSYEQYF.

CDR3 protein: CASSLFAGGTDTQYF. CDR3 nucleotides: TGTGCCAGCAGCTTATTTGCGGGGGGAACGGATACGCAGTATTTT. The chain is built from TRBV11-2 and TRBJ2-3, with 8 bases lining up with TRBD2. This CDR3 comprises 15 residues. The V gene end was trimmed by 2 bases and the J gene end by 6 bases; junction bases not matched to a gene: 7. CDR1 is SGHAT and CDR2 is FQNNGV in the germline V gene. The variable domain in full, with the rest retrieved from reference TRBV11-2 and TRBJ2-3, is EAGVAQSPRYKIIEKRQSVAFWCNPISGHATLYWYQQILGQGPKLLIQFQNNGVVDDSQLPKDRFSAERLKGVDSTLKIQPAKLEDSAVYLCASSLFAGGTDTQYFGPGTRLTVL.

V and J are TRBV7-9 and TRBJ2-7, with TRBD2 matching 13 bases. The V gene's germline CDR1 is SEHNR and CDR2 FQNEAQ (reference sequence). V gave up 2 bases and J gave up 7 bases; unmatched junction bases: 5. CDR3 length: 15 residues. CDR3 in amino acids: CASSLPGLAGEEQYF. In DNA form, the CDR3 reads TGTGCCAGCAGCTTACCTGGACTAGCGGGAGAGGAGCAGTACTTC.

The chain is built from TRBV11-2 and TRBJ2-5; unclear D gene. Germline V gene lookup returns CDR1 SGHAT and CDR2 FQNNGV. The CDR3 is 15 residues long. V was pared by 0 bases and J by 1 base, with 9 bases between. The CDR3 is CASSLDWTAQETQYF. The CDR3 DNA follows: TGTGCCAGCAGCTTAGATTGGACCGCCCAAGAGACCCAGTACTTC.

This rearrangement joins TRBV11-2 to TRBJ2-7; 7 nucleotides agree with TRBD1. There are 18 residues in the CDR3. The junction had 21 bases not matched to a gene; V was cut back by 8 bases and J by 2 bases. The germline gives CDR1 SGHAT, CDR2 FQNNGV. The CDR3 bases are TGTGCCAGCGGCCCGGACAGGATCGGTTTCTACCTAGCCTACGAGCAGTACTTC. This sequence encodes CASGPDRIGFYLAYEQYF.

V gene TRBV19 combines with J gene TRBJ2-7, with TRBD2 matching over 8 bases. J was trimmed by 3 bases and V by 7 bases; bases with no gene match: 8. The length of the CDR3 is 14 residues. The germline V gene has CDR1 LNHDA and CDR2 SQIVND (reference sequence). In DNA, the CDR3 is TGTGCCAGTACTACGGGACTAGGAAACTACGAGCAGTACTTC. Its protein product is CASTTGLGNYEQYF.

V gene TRBV5-8 combines with J gene TRBJ2-7; D uncertain. The CDR3 is made up of 14 amino acids. V was shortened by 3 bases and J by 3 bases, with 13 bases between the two germline ends. CDR1 is SGHTS and CDR2 is YDEGEE in the germline V gene. CDR3 residues: CASSSDLGIYEQYF. The CDR3 nucleotides are TGTGCCAGCAGCTCAGACTTGGGCATCTACGAGCAGTACTTC.

The V call is TRBV9, the J call TRBJ1-3; D may be TRBD1 (6 bases). The V end lost 4 bases, the J end lost 4 bases, and 12 bases lay between the germline ends. The CDR3 is 14 residues long. CDR1 is SGDLS and CDR2 is YYNGEE in the germline V gene. CDR3 nucleotides: TGTGCCAGCAGCAGTACAGGGACAGGAAACACCATATATTTT. Residues: CASSSTGTGNTIYF.

The chain recombines TRBV27 with TRBJ1-5; 9 bases line up with TRBD1. The germline V gene has CDR1 MNHEY and CDR2 SMNVEV (reference sequence). The CDR3 covers 17 residues. The V gene end was trimmed by 3 bases and the J gene end by 5 bases; junction bases not matched to a gene: 11. CDR3 DNA sequence: TGTGCCAGCAGTTTGGGACCCGGGACAGGGTCCGATCAGCCCCAGCATTTT. Translation gives CASSLGPGTGSDQPQHF.